The rows below give T cell receptor beta chains drawn from one sample of a study of control samples from healthy donors and cancer patients. Sequencing used immunoSEQ multiplex PCR; TCRdb keeps in-frame clones, though not all of them. The table lists about 80,000 clones, 85% to 90% of them singletons. Sequencing was done on a sample of blood. These receptors came from an older woman in good health. CDR3s include the opening cysteine and the closing phenylalanine or tryptophan. D genes are given only for firm matches. Expanded clones are given a class, and other clones once, few, many or no size at all.

v_call: TRBV6-6; clone_size: once; d_call: NA; j_call: TRBJ2-7; cdr3_nt: TGTGCCAGCAGGAGACAGGAGGCCTACGAGCAGTACTTC; cdr3_aa: CASRRQEAYEQYF
v_call: TRBV9; clone_size: medium-sized; d_call: NA; j_call: TRBJ1-2; cdr3_nt: TGTGCCAGCAGCGAGTCCCTAAACTATGGCTACACCTTC; cdr3_aa: CASSESLNYGYTF
v_call: TRBV27; clone_size: NA; d_call: NA; j_call: TRBJ1-5; cdr3_nt: TGTGCCAGCAGTGGTGGTAGGGGGCAGCCCCAGCATTTT; cdr3_aa: CASSGGRGQPQHF
v_call: TRBV5-1; clone_size: NA; d_call: NA; j_call: TRBJ1-4; cdr3_nt: TGCGCCAGCAGCCCTGGGTCAGCAACTAATGAAAAACTGTTTTTT; cdr3_aa: CASSPGSATNEKLFF
v_call: TRBV11-3; clone_size: NA; d_call: NA; j_call: TRBJ2-1; cdr3_nt: TGTGCCAGCGGGGCTAATGAGCAGTTCTTC; cdr3_aa: CASGANEQFF
v_call: TRBV4-1; clone_size: NA; d_call: NA; j_call: TRBJ1-2; cdr3_nt: TGCGCCAGCAGCCAGAATCCCGGGAGAACTAACTATGGCTACACCTTC; cdr3_aa: CASSQNPGRTNYGYTF
v_call: TRBV12-5; clone_size: once; d_call: TRBD2; j_call: TRBJ2-5; cdr3_nt: TGTGCTAGTGGTGGGGTCATAGCGGGGGGACAAGAGACCCAGTACTTC; cdr3_aa: CASGGVIAGGQETQYF
v_call: TRBV6-2/TRBV6-3; clone_size: NA; d_call: TRBD1; j_call: TRBJ1-2; cdr3_nt: TGTGCCAGCAGTTCTTACACATACCGACAGGGCTATGGCTACACCTTC; cdr3_aa: CASSSYTYRQGYGYTF
v_call: TRBV6-6; clone_size: once; d_call: TRBD1; j_call: TRBJ1-1; cdr3_nt: TGTGCCAGCAGTGACTTCAGGGGGGACACTGAAGCTTTCTTT; cdr3_aa: CASSDFRGDTEAFF
v_call: TRBV2; clone_size: NA; d_call: NA; j_call: TRBJ2-5; cdr3_nt: TGTGCCAGCAGTGCCCAGGGACCGCAAGAGACCCAGTACTTC; cdr3_aa: CASSAQGPQETQYF
v_call: TRBV7-3; clone_size: once; d_call: TRBD2; j_call: TRBJ2-3; cdr3_nt: TGTGCCAGCAGCCCCCAGGGACTAGCGGGAGTCACAGATACGCAGTATTTT; cdr3_aa: CASSPQGLAGVTDTQYF
v_call: TRBV28; clone_size: NA; d_call: NA; j_call: TRBJ1-3; cdr3_nt: TGTGCCAGCAGTTTACAGGCCCCTCTCCGGGGAAACACCATATATTTT; cdr3_aa: CASSLQAPLRGNTIYF
v_call: TRBV18; clone_size: NA; d_call: NA; j_call: TRBJ1-5; cdr3_nt: TGTGCCAGCTCACCAGCGCAAGATCAGCCCCAGCATTTT; cdr3_aa: CASSPAQDQPQHF
v_call: TRBV2; clone_size: NA; d_call: NA; j_call: TRBJ2-5; cdr3_nt: TGTGCCAGCAGACCAGGGTCGGCCGGGGTGACCCAGTACTTC; cdr3_aa: CASRPGSAGVTQYF
v_call: TRBV4-2; clone_size: NA; d_call: TRBD1; j_call: TRBJ1-1; cdr3_nt: TGTGCCAGCAGCCCACAGACAGGGGGCACTGAAGCTTTCTTT; cdr3_aa: CASSPQTGGTEAFF
v_call: TRBV7-8; clone_size: few; d_call: NA; j_call: TRBJ1-6; cdr3_nt: TGTGCCAGCAGCCCTGCGATCGGGGGAGGTTCACCCCTCCACTTT; cdr3_aa: CASSPAIGGGSPLHF
v_call: TRBV30; clone_size: NA; d_call: NA; j_call: TRBJ1-1; cdr3_nt: TGTGCCTGGAGTAGGTCGCCCGAAGCTTTCTTT; cdr3_aa: CAWSRSPEAFF
v_call: TRBV2; clone_size: NA; d_call: NA; j_call: TRBJ1-2; cdr3_nt: TGTGCCAGCAGTGTACGCGGGGGGTATGGCTACACCTTC; cdr3_aa: CASSVRGGYGYTF
v_call: TRBV6-1; clone_size: NA; d_call: NA; j_call: TRBJ2-7; cdr3_nt: TGTGCCAGCAGTGAAGCGCTGACAGCCAACGAGCAGTACTTC; cdr3_aa: CASSEALTANEQYF
v_call: TRBV4-1; clone_size: NA; d_call: TRBD2; j_call: TRBJ2-5; cdr3_nt: TGCGCCAGCAGCCCCCGCGGGGGGCAGAGGGAGACCCAGTACTTC; cdr3_aa: CASSPRGGQRETQYF
v_call: TRBV7-8; clone_size: once; d_call: NA; j_call: TRBJ1-1; cdr3_nt: TGTGCCAGCAGCCCCCCCGCCGGCGGCACTGAAGCTTTCTTT; cdr3_aa: CASSPPAGGTEAFF
v_call: TRBV2; clone_size: once; d_call: NA; j_call: TRBJ1-1; cdr3_nt: TGTGCCAGCAGTGAAGAGGGCAGGTGGAACACTGAAGCTTTCTTT; cdr3_aa: CASSEEGRWNTEAFF
v_call: TRBV3-1/TRBV3-2; clone_size: NA; d_call: NA; j_call: TRBJ2-5; cdr3_nt: TGTGCCAGCAGCCAAGAATTTGGATGGTCCCAAGAGACCCAGTACTTC; cdr3_aa: CASSQEFGWSQETQYF
v_call: TRBV10-3; clone_size: NA; d_call: NA; j_call: TRBJ1-2; cdr3_nt: TGTGCCATCAGTGAGTTGTTACAGCAAAAATATGGCTACACCTTC; cdr3_aa: CAISELLQQKYGYTF
v_call: TRBV2; clone_size: NA; d_call: NA; j_call: TRBJ2-2; cdr3_nt: TGTGCCAGCAGGGATCGGACCAACTCCGGGGAGCTGTTTTTT; cdr3_aa: CASRDRTNSGELFF
v_call: TRBV4-2; clone_size: NA; d_call: TRBD2; j_call: TRBJ2-3; cdr3_nt: TGTGCCAGCAGCCAAGGCCCCCCAGCGGGAGGGCAGGGCGCGCAGTATTTT; cdr3_aa: CASSQGPPAGGQGAQYF
v_call: TRBV5-8; clone_size: NA; d_call: TRBD1; j_call: TRBJ1-1; cdr3_nt: TGTGCCAGCAGCTCGGTCCCAGGGGGTGGAGGTAACACTGAAGCTTTCTTT; cdr3_aa: CASSSVPGGGGNTEAFF
v_call: TRBV7-2; clone_size: NA; d_call: NA; j_call: TRBJ1-2; cdr3_nt: TGTGCCAGCAGCTTAGGGGCAGGGAGTCGCGGCTACACCTTC; cdr3_aa: CASSLGAGSRGYTF
v_call: TRBV4-1; clone_size: NA; d_call: NA; j_call: TRBJ2-5; cdr3_nt: TGCGCCAGCAGCCTTTCCGTCACGGAGACCCAGTACTTC; cdr3_aa: CASSLSVTETQYF
v_call: TRBV15; clone_size: NA; d_call: NA; j_call: TRBJ1-4; cdr3_nt: TGTGCCACCAGCAGACGGGGGGCGCGGGAAAAACTGTTTTTT; cdr3_aa: CATSRRGAREKLFF
v_call: TRBV19; clone_size: medium-sized; d_call: TRBD2; j_call: TRBJ2-1; cdr3_nt: TGTGCCAGTAGTAGAAAAAGCGGGAGGGGGTACTACAATGAGCAGTTCTTC; cdr3_aa: CASSRKSGRGYYNEQFF
v_call: TRBV6-5; clone_size: NA; d_call: TRBD2; j_call: TRBJ2-7; cdr3_nt: TGTGCCAGCAGACGTAGCGGGGCCCGGGGCGAGCAGTACTTC; cdr3_aa: CASRRSGARGEQYF
v_call: TRBV19; clone_size: NA; d_call: NA; j_call: TRBJ2-1; cdr3_nt: TGTGCCAGTAGTGGCAACCCGGGACTTTCGAAGCAGTTCTTC; cdr3_aa: CASSGNPGLSKQFF
v_call: TRBV11-2; clone_size: NA; d_call: NA; j_call: TRBJ1-4; cdr3_nt: TGTGCCAGCAGCTCCAAACTTTCCGGGGCCGGGACTGGGAAACTGTTTTTT; cdr3_aa: CASSSKLSGAGTGKLFF
v_call: TRBV18; clone_size: NA; d_call: NA; j_call: TRBJ1-1; cdr3_nt: TGTGCCAGCTCACCTCAAGCGGGAACTATGAACACTGAAGCTTTCTTT; cdr3_aa: CASSPQAGTMNTEAFF
v_call: TRBV28; clone_size: NA; d_call: TRBD1; j_call: TRBJ1-1; cdr3_nt: TGTGCCAGCAGGGGTCGAGACAGGGGCATCGGGACTGAAGCTTTCTTT; cdr3_aa: CASRGRDRGIGTEAFF
v_call: TRBV6-1; clone_size: NA; d_call: NA; j_call: TRBJ1-5; cdr3_nt: TGTGCCAGCAGTGAACCTTCAGGGACCTTTAATCAGCCCCAGCATTTT; cdr3_aa: CASSEPSGTFNQPQHF
v_call: TRBV10-3; clone_size: once; d_call: NA; j_call: TRBJ1-2; cdr3_nt: TGTGCCATCAGCGCCCCAGGACTGGAGAACTATGGCTACACCTTC; cdr3_aa: CAISAPGLENYGYTF
v_call: TRBV18; clone_size: NA; d_call: TRBD2; j_call: TRBJ2-5; cdr3_nt: TGTGCCAGCTCAATGGACGGGAGGCAAGAGACCCAGTACTTC; cdr3_aa: CASSMDGRQETQYF
v_call: TRBV4-2; clone_size: NA; d_call: NA; j_call: TRBJ2-3; cdr3_nt: TGTGCCAGCAGCCAAGAAGGCCTTAGGGCTAGCACAGATACGCAGTATTTT; cdr3_aa: CASSQEGLRASTDTQYF
v_call: TRBV5-1; clone_size: once; d_call: NA; j_call: TRBJ2-7; cdr3_nt: TGCGCCAGCAGCACGCAGGGCGGAGGTGACGAGCAGTACTTC; cdr3_aa: CASSTQGGGDEQYF
v_call: TRBV9; clone_size: NA; d_call: TRBD2; j_call: TRBJ2-3; cdr3_nt: TGTGCCAGCAGCGACAGCGCGGGAGATGAAGATACGCAGTATTTT; cdr3_aa: CASSDSAGDEDTQYF
v_call: TRBV11-1; clone_size: NA; d_call: NA; j_call: TRBJ2-2; cdr3_nt: TGTGCCAGCAGCTTAGGCGTAGCGGCGAACACCGGGGAGCTGTTTTTT; cdr3_aa: CASSLGVAANTGELFF
v_call: TRBV24-1; clone_size: few; d_call: NA; j_call: TRBJ2-7; cdr3_nt: TGTGCCACCAGTGATGGCTCAGGGGCTGGGGTATCCTACGAGCAGTACTTC; cdr3_aa: CATSDGSGAGVSYEQYF
v_call: TRBV5-6; clone_size: NA; d_call: NA; j_call: TRBJ1-1; cdr3_nt: TGTGCCAGCAGCTTGAAGGGGGTCACTGAAGCTTTCTTT; cdr3_aa: CASSLKGVTEAFF
v_call: TRBV11-1; clone_size: NA; d_call: TRBD2; j_call: TRBJ2-1; cdr3_nt: TGTGCCAGCAGCCCCCCACTAGCGGGGGTCTTGAATGAGCAGTTCTTC; cdr3_aa: CASSPPLAGVLNEQFF
v_call: TRBV20-1; clone_size: NA; d_call: NA; j_call: TRBJ1-1; cdr3_nt: TGCAGTGCTAGCTCGGGGACTGAAGCTTTCTTT; cdr3_aa: CSASSGTEAFF
v_call: TRBV9; clone_size: NA; d_call: TRBD2; j_call: TRBJ2-7; cdr3_nt: TGTGCCAGCAGCGTAGCTTCTAGCGGGGCCTACGAGCAGTACTTC; cdr3_aa: CASSVASSGAYEQYF
v_call: TRBV5-1; clone_size: once; d_call: TRBD1; j_call: TRBJ1-4; cdr3_nt: TGCGCCAGCAGCAGACAGGGCAGTACTGCAACTAATGAAAAACTGTTTTTT; cdr3_aa: CASSRQGSTATNEKLFF
v_call: TRBV5-6; clone_size: once; d_call: NA; j_call: TRBJ1-4; cdr3_nt: TGTGCCAGCAGCCGACCCGGTGAAAAACTGTTTTTT; cdr3_aa: CASSRPGEKLFF
v_call: TRBV5-1; clone_size: once; d_call: TRBD2; j_call: TRBJ2-1; cdr3_nt: TGCGCCAGCAGCCGAGGGACTAGCGGGGGGGTTGAGCAGTTCTTC; cdr3_aa: CASSRGTSGGVEQFF
v_call: TRBV11-2; clone_size: NA; d_call: NA; j_call: TRBJ1-1; cdr3_nt: TGTGCCAGCAGCTTAAGGGATATTATCGCTGAAGCTTTCTTT; cdr3_aa: CASSLRDIIAEAFF
v_call: TRBV15; clone_size: NA; d_call: NA; j_call: TRBJ2-5; cdr3_nt: TGTGCCACCAGCATCGGTGAGTCCCCACAAGAGACCCAGTACTTC; cdr3_aa: CATSIGESPQETQYF
v_call: TRBV2; clone_size: NA; d_call: TRBD2; j_call: TRBJ2-1; cdr3_nt: TGTGCCAGCGGGGGAAGCGGGAGAGGTGAAGATGAGCAGTTCTTC; cdr3_aa: CASGGSGRGEDEQFF
v_call: TRBV3-1/TRBV3-2; clone_size: NA; d_call: NA; j_call: TRBJ1-2; cdr3_nt: TGTGCCAGCAGCCTCCGGGGTATTTACACCTTC; cdr3_aa: CASSLRGIYTF
v_call: TRBV30; clone_size: NA; d_call: TRBD1; j_call: TRBJ2-1; cdr3_nt: TGTGCCTGGAGTGGATATGGGACAGGGCTCTTCTTC; cdr3_aa: CAWSGYGTGLFF
v_call: TRBV24-1; clone_size: NA; d_call: TRBD2; j_call: TRBJ2-5; cdr3_nt: TGTGCCACCAGTGATTTGGGGCTAGCGGGGATCCAAGAGACCCAGTACTTC; cdr3_aa: CATSDLGLAGIQETQYF
v_call: TRBV29-1; clone_size: NA; d_call: TRBD1; j_call: TRBJ2-7; cdr3_nt: TGCAGCGTTACCGACAGGGGGGACGAGCAGTACTTC; cdr3_aa: CSVTDRGDEQYF
v_call: TRBV10-3; clone_size: NA; d_call: TRBD1; j_call: TRBJ1-5; cdr3_nt: TGTGCCATCAGTGCGACCGGGACAGCTCCCTTGAGGACCCAGCCCCAGCATTTT; cdr3_aa: CAISATGTAPLRTQPQHF